This section outlines one T cell receptor beta chain sequence together with its context. Its antigen remains unknown. Prior to sequencing, the ViraFEST assay stimulated PBMC with viral peptide pools, which expanded the antigen-specific CD4+ T cells. It was after approximately 11 days of culture that CD4+ T cells were isolated. Vaccinees lacked prior SARS-CoV-2 infection and tested negative for nucleocapsid antibodies. The data stem from a study of vaccination effects on CD4 cells after COVID-19. The wider study: Participants each got two BNT162b2 or mRNA-1273 vaccine doses. Overall study findings and caveats: Clonal contraction was marked in infection- and vaccine-induced clones late after vaccination. Few convalescent patients were included, and no early post-infection timepoints were sampled.

V was clipped by 2 bases and J by 1 base, with 14 bases between them. Germline CDR1 reads GTSNPN; CDR2 reads SVGIG (reference sequence). The CDR3 runs 15 residues. The table came from immunoSEQ multiplex PCR; TCRdb's copy has only in-frame clones and leaves some out. The sample includes tens of thousands of clones, roughly 74% of them seen just once. The TCR originated in a human donor who received a COVID-19 vaccine. The chain carries TRBV30 and TRBJ1-1, with a weak D call TRBD1 (5 bases). Material: CD4+ T cells from PBMCs cultured with HCoV-NL63 spike peptides, obtained before COVID-19 vaccination. This chain's CDR3 is CAWSPPGRENTEAFF. The CDR3 coding sequence is TGTGCCTGGAGTCCCCCGGGACGCGAGAACACTGAAGCTTTCTTT.